This T cell receptor beta chain was captured by sequencing in a study of blood T cell repertoires in COVID-19. Study in general: From the United States, Italy and Spain came samples of acute and convalescent COVID-19.

Per the authors' pipeline: For nucleated cells, counts were estimated from reference gene primer amplification. The repertoire was sequenced with immunoSEQ multiplex PCR; TCRdb's copy has only in-frame clones and lacks some. V, J and clone size derive from that table, while D and trimming were established from the DNA sequence. The table has approximately 450,000 clones, nearly 90% seen once. CDR3 length equals 14 residues. Germline V lookup: CDR1 MNHEY, CDR2 SVGAGI. Trimming cost V 6 bases and J 4 bases; bases outside gene matches: 4. Clinical history as reported by participants underpinned cohort assignment.

The TCR originated in a young woman with acute COVID-19. This chain joins TRBV6-5 and TRBJ2-5; 11 bases map to TRBD2. Sequenced input: PBMCs or T cells enriched from blood (not recorded which). CDR3 residues: CASSLLAGVETQYF. The DNA for the CDR3 is TGTGCCAGCAGCCTACTAGCGGGAGTAGAGACCCAGTACTTC.